This T cell receptor beta chain was captured by sequencing in a study of STAT5B mutations in CD4+ large granular lymphocyte leukemia. The method was immunoSEQ multiplex PCR; TCRdb's version includes in-frame clones alone and lacks a portion of them. Here the sample spans roughly 34,000 clones, around 80% being singletons. Germline assignment: CDR1 MNHNS and CDR2 SASEGT. V was clipped by 3 bases and J by 1 base; unmatched bases: 5. The CDR3 consists of 16 residues. The V gene is TRBV6-1, the J gene TRBJ1-2, with 10 bases lining up with TRBD1. The TCR originated in a human donor in good health. Sequencing used CD4+ T cells from blood buffy coats. CDR3: CASSDSRDRGNYGYTF. The CDR3 bases are TGTGCCAGCAGTGACAGTCGGGACAGGGGTAACTATGGCTACACCTTC.